Listed here is a single T cell receptor (beta chain). The CDR3 is 11 amino acids. The germline V and J ends were trimmed by 6 bases and 5 bases, with 7 bases remaining between them. The germline gives CDR1 SEHNR, CDR2 FQNEAQ (reference sequence). These data are taken from a study of blood T cell repertoires in COVID-19. Sequenced by immunoSEQ multiplex PCR; TCRdb stores in-frame clones only, minus some. The table records about 260,000 clones, 70% to 90% of them present only once. The sequenced sample consisted of PBMCs or T cells enriched from blood (not recorded which). The chain carries TRBV7-9 and TRBJ1-2; D is possibly TRBD1 (5 bases). This TCR derives from a woman in her twenties or thirties with acute COVID-19. The CDR3 DNA is TGTGCCAGCAGTTCAGGGTATGGCTACACCTTC. Its translation is CASSSGYGYTF.